A single sample is the source of the 9 T cell receptor beta chains below, sequenced in a study of T cells in localized non-small cell lung cancer. Produced via immunoSEQ multiplex PCR; TCRdb's table is partial and in-frame only. The sample comprises about 40,000 clones, around 86% of which are singletons, and 3.5% rests with the top ten. The specimen was peripheral blood, collected before any cancer treatment. These receptors all come from a man aged 18 to 50 with stage I lung adenocarcinoma.

This clone was picked up one time. The chain is built from TRBV19 and TRBJ2-5, with 9 bases aligning to TRBD2. The CDR3 has 14 amino acids. Germline assignment: CDR1 LNHDA and CDR2 SQIVND (reference sequence). Trimming removed 5 bases from V and 4 bases from J; junction bases left unmatched: 5. The CDR3 spells CASSGGSGGETQYF. As DNA, the CDR3 is TGTGCCAGTAGTGGCGGTAGCGGGGGAGAGACCCAGTACTTC.

This sequence joins TRBV11-2 and TRBJ2-3, with 7 bases matching TRBD1. The V gene's germline CDR1 is SGHAT and CDR2 FQNNGV. The CDR3 runs to 15 residues. Trimming took 6 bases from V and 1 from J; bases not matched to a gene: 7. CDR3 amino acids: CASSEQGSGTDTQYF. The CDR3 coding sequence is TGTGCCAGCAGTGAACAGGGGTCAGGCACAGATACGCAGTATTTT. Full variable domain (remainder filled in from reference TRBV11-2 and TRBJ2-3): EAGVAQSPRYKIIEKRQSVAFWCNPISGHATLYWYQQILGQGPKLLIQFQNNGVVDDSQLPKDRFSAERLKGVDSTLKIQPAKLEDSAVYLCASSEQGSGTDTQYFGPGTRLTVL.

This clone was detected a few times. The chain couples TRBV7-2 to TRBJ2-3; no clear D gene. The CDR3 sequence is 13 residues long. Between the trimmed V and J ends, which lost 0 bases and 8 bases, there was a span of 9 bases. Germline assignment: CDR1 SGHTA and CDR2 FQGNSA. CDR3 region: CASSLASEGTQYF. The CDR3, as DNA: TGTGCCAGCAGCTTAGCTAGTGAAGGTACGCAGTATTTT.

The chain is built from TRBV6-5 and TRBJ1-1; possibly TRBD1 for D (5 bases). This CDR3 is built from 13 residues. V was pared by 2 bases and J by 8 bases, with 12 bases between. CDR1 MNHEY and CDR2 SVGAGI come from the germline V gene. CDR3 DNA sequence: TGTGCCAGCAGTTACCGGGGACGACACGAAGCTTTCTTT. Amino acid sequence: CASSYRGRHEAFF.

The rearrangement links TRBV7-2 to TRBJ1-3; no definite D call. The CDR3 extends over 13 amino acids. The V and J ends lost 2 bases and 6 bases respectively, with 8 bases between them. Germline V gene data show CDR1 as SGHTA and CDR2 as FQGNSA. The chain's CDR3 is CASSLNLKNTIYF. The CDR3 DNA sequence: TGTGCCAGCAGCTTAAACCTTAAAAACACCATATATTTT.

This clone was recorded once. The rearrangement uses TRBV29-1 and TRBJ1-5; maybe TRBD1 (6 bases). Germline CDR1 SQVTM, CDR2 ANQGSEA. The length of the CDR3 is 15 residues. V was clipped by 7 bases and J by 5 bases, with 21 bases between them. The CDR3 is CSALTIGQSDQPQHF. CDR3 in DNA: TGCAGCGCCCTCACCATCGGACAGTCCGATCAGCCCCAGCATTTT.

The rearrangement links TRBV28 to TRBJ1-2, with 7 nucleotides matching TRBD1. The V and J ends lost 5 bases and 4 bases, in that order; junction bases with no gene match: 10. This CDR3 comprises 15 residues. CDR1 is MDHEN, CDR2 SYDVKM, per germline. The CDR3 DNA sequence: TGTGCCAGCAGTCTTACAGGGGCGAGGGGCTATGGCTACACCTTC. Its translation: CASSLTGARGYGYTF.

The CDR3 region has the DNA TGTGCCTTAACGACCGGGACGGTGACTAGGACCTTC. Amino acid sequence: CALTTGTVTRTF. The rearrangement uses TRBV30 and TRBJ1-2; weak D call: TRBD1 (5 bases). Germline loops: CDR1 GTSNPN, CDR2 SVGIG (reference sequence). V was clipped by 7 bases and J by 14 bases, with 23 bases between them. CDR3 size: 12 residues.

This clone was found a few times. V gene TRBV27 combines with J gene TRBJ1-6; D remains unclear. This CDR3 has 13 residues. V gave up 8 bases and J gave up 11 bases, with 16 bases separating them. CDR1 MNHEY and CDR2 SMNVEV come from the germline V gene (reference sequence). DNA for the CDR3: TGTGCCAGCGGTGCGGGGTGGCTGGCACCCCTCCACTTT. It encodes CASGAGWLAPLHF.